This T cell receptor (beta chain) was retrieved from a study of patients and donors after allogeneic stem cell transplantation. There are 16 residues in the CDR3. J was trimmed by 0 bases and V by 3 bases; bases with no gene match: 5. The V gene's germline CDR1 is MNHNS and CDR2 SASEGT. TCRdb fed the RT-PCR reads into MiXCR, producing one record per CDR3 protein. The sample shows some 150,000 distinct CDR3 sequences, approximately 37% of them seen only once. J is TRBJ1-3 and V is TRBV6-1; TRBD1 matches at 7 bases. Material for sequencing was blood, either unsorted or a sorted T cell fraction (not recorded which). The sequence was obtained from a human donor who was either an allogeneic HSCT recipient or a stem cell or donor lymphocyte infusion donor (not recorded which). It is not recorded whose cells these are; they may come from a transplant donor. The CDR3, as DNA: TGTGCCAGCAGTGAGAGGACAGGCAGCTCTGGAAACACCATATATTTT. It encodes CASSERTGSSGNTIYF.